What follows are 22 T cell receptor beta chains derived from one specimen sequenced in a study of cytomegalovirus exposure and HLA in healthy donors. This PCR relied on a set of 60 Vbeta primers and 13 Jbeta primers. TCRdb's copy holds only in-frame clones and misses some; the assay was immunoSEQ multiplex PCR. The sample records 95,000 to 150,000 clones, roughly 15% being singletons. Sequencing was carried out using PBMCs. Source of these receptors: a woman in her late teens or twenties in good health and CMV-seronegative.

The rearrangement joins TRBV7-2 to TRBJ1-1; 9 bases align to TRBD1. The ends lost 10 bases at V and 3 bases at J; junction bases unmatched: 12. Germline V gene sequence: CDR1 SGHTA, CDR2 FQGNSA. This CDR3 region has 15 residues. The CDR3 nucleotides are TGTGCCACCGGTCCGGGACAGGGCATTGACACTGAAGCTTTCTTT. This sequence encodes CATGPGQGIDTEAFF.

The genes are TRBV5-1 and TRBJ2-6, with no clear D. The CDR3 is made up of 16 amino acids. The germline V gene encodes CDR1 SGHRS and CDR2 YFSETQ. V was pared by 0 bases and J by 0 bases, with 7 bases between. The CDR3 region has the DNA TGCGCCAGCAGCTTGGGTGAGAGCTCTGGGGCCAACGTCCTGACTTTC. Its protein is CASSLGESSGANVLTF. Full variable domain (rest looked up from reference TRBV5-1 and TRBJ2-6): KAGVTQTPRYLIKTRGQQVTLSCSPISGHRSVSWYQQTPGQGLQFLFEYFSETQRNKGNFPGRFSGRQFSNSRSEMNVSTLELGDSALYLCASSLGESSGANVLTFGAGSRLTVL.

This clone showed up just a few times. The V call is TRBV5-4, the J call TRBJ2-3, with 8 bases that match TRBD2. The CDR3 has 15 residues. V shed 4 bases and J 3 bases; nucleotides not matched to a gene: 7. Looked up from germline, CDR1 is SGHNT and CDR2 is YYREEE (reference sequence). The CDR3 reads CASSRRGGATDTQYF. As DNA, the CDR3 is TGTGCCAGCAGCCGCCGGGGGGGGGCGACAGATACGCAGTATTTT.

This clone was seen a handful of times. The chain employs TRBV2 and TRBJ2-2; D might be TRBD2 (5 bases). This CDR3 is built from 15 residues. Between the trimmed V and J ends, which lost 8 bases and 2 bases, there was a span of 15 bases. The germline V gene has CDR1 SNHLY and CDR2 FYNNEI. The CDR3 DNA sequence: TGTGCCAGCGGCTCTAGCCGAAAAAACACCGGGGAGCTGTTTTTT. Its translation is CASGSSRKNTGELFF.

This chain links TRBV28 with TRBJ2-5; tentatively, D is TRBD1 (6 bases). The CDR3 has 14 amino acids. Per germline, CDR1 MDHEN and CDR2 SYDVKM. Trimming left V 2 bases short and J 2 bases short, with 9 bases between. The CDR3 nucleotides read TGTGCCAGCAGTTTAGGACAGAGTCAAGAGACCCAGTACTTC. It specifies CASSLGQSQETQYF.

This clone was counted between two and nine times. This chain joins TRBV5-4 and TRBJ2-5, with 7 bases matching TRBD1. From germline, CDR1 is SGHNT and CDR2 YYREEE (reference sequence). V shed 0 bases and J 1 base; nucleotides not matched to a gene: 9. The CDR3 consists of 17 residues. The CDR3 DNA reads TGTGCCAGCAGCTTGGGTGGGGGACAGACCTTCCAAGAGACCCAGTACTTC. Protein: CASSLGGGQTFQETQYF.

The rearrangement joins TRBV7-2 to TRBJ2-1; D may be TRBD2 (6 bases). Deletions cut 3 bases from V and 9 bases from J, with 15 bases between. CDR1 and CDR2 from the germline V gene are SGHTA and FQGNSA. The CDR3 totals 14 residues. The CDR3 spells CASSLGGMHGEQFF. The CDR3 DNA follows: TGTGCCAGCAGCTTGGGCGGGATGCATGGTGAGCAGTTCTTC.

The chain carries TRBV5-5 and TRBJ2-5; 7 bases line up with TRBD1. Germline trimming cut 4 bases from V and 4 bases from J; bases unmatched to any gene: 7. This CDR3 comprises 14 residues. The germline V gene has CDR1 SGHKS and CDR2 YYEKEE (reference sequence). For the CDR3, the DNA is TGTGCCAGCAGCGCTGGGACAGCGGCAGAGACCCAGTACTTC. It yields the protein CASSAGTAAETQYF.

This clone has only a few counts. The J gene is TRBJ2-5, the V gene TRBV19; the match to TRBD1 covers 9 bases. Germline V gene sequence: CDR1 LNHDA, CDR2 SQIVND (reference sequence). The V and J ends lost 5 bases and 4 bases, in that order; junction bases with no gene match: 11. The CDR3 consists of 16 residues. The DNA of the CDR3 is TGTGCCAGTAGTCCCCTACAGGGGGCGCGGGGAGAGACCCAGTACTTC. Its translation: CASSPLQGARGETQYF.

The chain is built from TRBV4-2 and TRBJ1-4; D possibly corresponds to TRBD1 (5 bases). The CDR3 is 14 residues long. Germline-derived CDR1 and CDR2 are LGHNA and YNFKEQ. The ends were cut back, 4 bases at V and 4 bases at J, with 10 bases in the middle. CDR3: CASSRQILNEKLFF. The CDR3 region has the DNA TGTGCCAGCAGCCGACAGATACTTAATGAAAAACTGTTTTTT.

The gene calls are TRBV27 and TRBJ2-7; 8 bases are shared with TRBD1. The CDR3 length is 12 residues. V trimming: 6 bases; J trimming: 7 bases; junction bases outside the gene matches: 5. Germline V gene data show CDR1 as MNHEY and CDR2 as SMNVEV (reference sequence). For the CDR3, the DNA is TGTGCCAGCAGAACAGGGGGGCGGGAGCAGTACTTC. It specifies CASRTGGREQYF.

This chain connects TRBV7-9 to TRBJ2-2; 12 bases line up with TRBD1. From germline, CDR1 is SEHNR and CDR2 FQNEAQ (reference sequence). Unmatched junction bases numbered 3, after V lost 5 bases and J lost 5 bases. This CDR3 region has 15 residues. CDR3 amino acids: CASSRGQGATGELFF. The CDR3 nucleotides read TGTGCCAGCAGCAGGGGACAGGGGGCGACCGGGGAGCTGTTTTTT.

V is TRBV11-2 and J is TRBJ1-4, with unresolved D. V lost 1 base and J 4 bases, leaving 13 bases between the germline ends. This CDR3 has 16 residues. Germline V gene lookup returns CDR1 SGHAT and CDR2 FQNNGV. In DNA form, the CDR3 reads TGTGCCAGCAGCTTAGGGGCGTCAGCCATTAATGAAAAACTGTTTTTT. Translating it yields CASSLGASAINEKLFF. Looking up the rest from reference TRBV11-2 and TRBJ1-4 gives the full variable domain: EAGVAQSPRYKIIEKRQSVAFWCNPISGHATLYWYQQILGQGPKLLIQFQNNGVVDDSQLPKDRFSAERLKGVDSTLKIQPAKLEDSAVYLCASSLGASAINEKLFFGSGTQLSVL.

This sequence joins TRBV2 and TRBJ1-1; D unclear. This CDR3 spans 10 amino acids. Trimming took 4 bases from V and 9 from J, leaving 6 bases between them. From germline, CDR1 is SNHLY and CDR2 FYNNEI. The CDR3 DNA reads TGTGCCAGCAGTGGCAGTAAAGCTTTCTTT. Translation gives CASSGSKAFF.

The gene calls are TRBV9 and TRBJ2-5, with 11 positions matching TRBD1. The V gene's germline CDR1 is SGDLS and CDR2 YYNGEE. This CDR3 region has 15 residues. V lost 4 bases, J lost 5 bases, and 7 bases stayed unmatched. CDR3 bases: TGTGCCAGCAGCTCGGACAGGGGGCGTCGGGAGACCCAGTACTTC. The encoded protein is CASSSDRGRRETQYF.

The V call is TRBV28, the J call TRBJ1-2; no definite D call. The germline gives CDR1 MDHEN, CDR2 SYDVKM. With 5 bases removed from V and 8 bases from J, the gap between germline ends came to 12 bases. CDR3 length equals 12 residues. The CDR3 coding sequence is TGTGCCAGCAGTCCCGTGTTAGCGGGCTACACCTTC. It encodes CASSPVLAGYTF.

This clone was seen only a few times. CDR3 DNA sequence: TGTGCCAGCAGTGATCCGGGACTAGCGGGAGGGAACGAGCAGTACTTC. Translating it yields CASSDPGLAGGNEQYF. The V gene is TRBV6-1, the J gene TRBJ2-7; TRBD2 agrees at 16 bases. The CDR3 consists of 16 residues. V dropped 3 bases and J dropped 5; count of bases not matched to a gene: 4. Germline V gene sequence: CDR1 MNHNS, CDR2 SASEGT.

The gene calls are TRBV30 and TRBJ1-6; possibly TRBD1 for D (6 bases). The ends were cut back, 0 bases at V and 2 bases at J, with 11 bases in the middle. CDR3 length: 16 residues. Germline CDR1 is GTSNPN and CDR2 is SVGIG (reference sequence). CDR3: CAWSVRGGAYNSPLHF. In DNA, the CDR3 is TGTGCCTGGAGTGTACGCGGGGGCGCCTATAATTCACCCCTCCACTTT.

This chain links TRBV28 with TRBJ2-5; no definite D call. V lost 3 bases and J lost 5, with 22 bases in between. Germline V gene data show CDR1 as MDHEN and CDR2 as SYDVKM. This CDR3 has 17 residues. CDR3 nucleotide sequence: TGTGCCAGCAGTTTGGGCGCGTGGTCCGAAGGATACGAGACCCAGTACTTC. Translation gives CASSLGAWSEGYETQYF.

This chain connects TRBV28 to TRBJ1-1; tentatively, D is TRBD1 (6 bases). Deletions cut 7 bases from V and 1 base from J, with 7 bases between. The CDR3 is made up of 12 amino acids. The germline V gene encodes CDR1 MDHEN and CDR2 SYDVKM. CDR3 coding DNA: TGTGCCAGCACGACAGGGAACACTGAAGCTTTCTTT. It encodes CASTTGNTEAFF.

Worth noting for this clone: The junction shows a germline mismatch at one end, possibly a read error. The rearrangement uses TRBV6-5 and TRBJ2-5, with D perhaps TRBD1 (5 bases). Germline V gene data show CDR1 as MNHEY and CDR2 as SVGAGI. This CDR3 has 15 residues. CDR3 loop: CASSYLWAGQGTQYF. CDR3 DNA sequence: TGTGCCAGCAGTTACTTGTGGGCAGGGCAAGGGACCCAGTACTTC.

The chain is built from TRBV23-1 and TRBJ2-7; D gene ambiguous. TRBV23-1 is identified as an open reading frame with a role that is uncertain. The CDR3 is made up of 14 amino acids. The CDR3 sequence is CASGRQDGPYEQYF. DNA of the CDR3: TGCGCATCCGGTCGGCAGGATGGCCCCTACGAGCAGTACTTC.